The clone carrying this T cell receptor beta chain occurred a few times. Assay: immunoSEQ multiplex PCR; the TCRdb copy retains only in-frame clones and omits some. The sample contains fewer than 110,000 clones, 75% to 90% of which appear only once. These data originate in a study of T cell responses to AZD1222 COVID-19 vaccine. The CDR3 is 15 residues long. With 5 bases clipped from V and 6 bases from J, the junction kept 8 bases outside the gene matches. Per the germline V gene, CDR1 is SGHDT and CDR2 is YYEEEE. The sample here was peripheral blood, taken on day 0 of AZD1222 vaccination. The chain joins TRBV5-6 to TRBJ1-5, with 10 bases aligning to TRBD1. This TCR derives from an adult in good health. CDR3 nucleotide sequence: TGTGCCAGCAGTTTGACAGGGGGCTTCGGTCAGCCCCAGCATTTT. Translating gives CASSLTGGFGQPQHF.